Listed below are T cell receptor beta chains from one sample, sequenced in a study of patients and donors after allogeneic stem cell transplantation. TCRdb re-analysed the RT-PCR reads in MiXCR, keeping a single row per CDR3 protein. The sample includes about a million distinct CDR3 sequences, about 20% of them seen just once. The material sequenced was blood, either unsorted or a sorted T cell fraction (not recorded which). Source of these receptors: a human donor who was either an allogeneic HSCT recipient or a stem cell or donor lymphocyte infusion donor (not recorded which). It is not recorded whose cells these are; they may come from a transplant donor. Each CDR3 is given with its conserved first and last residue. Fields, in order: CDR3 protein, CDR3 DNA, V gene, clone size, J gene, D gene. The D gene is left open where the match is weak. The size entry is marked missing in some rows and otherwise reads once, few, many or a size class.

CDR3aa: CASTHDRGGGNQPQHF
CDR3nt: TGTGCCAGCACCCACGACAGGGGGGGTGGCAATCAGCCCCAGCATTTT
v_gene: TRBV12-3/TRBV12-4
abundance: few
j_gene: TRBJ1-5
d_gene: TRBD1

CDR3aa: CASSISGGDYNEQFF
CDR3nt: TGCGCCAGCAGCATTAGCGGGGGGGATTACAATGAGCAGTTCTTC
v_gene: TRBV5-1
abundance: few
j_gene: TRBJ2-1
d_gene: TRBD2

CDR3aa: CAWSVGGSLDEQFF
CDR3nt: TGTGCCTGGAGTGTTGGCGGGAGCTTGGATGAGCAGTTCTTC
v_gene: TRBV30
abundance: .
j_gene: TRBJ2-1
d_gene: TRBD2

CDR3aa: CASSRRGSGGYTF
CDR3nt: TGTGCCAGCAGCCGCCGGGGTAGCGGTGGCTACACCTTC
v_gene: TRBV7-6
abundance: few
j_gene: TRBJ1-2
d_gene: .

CDR3aa: CSAPEGGRFGQPQHF
CDR3nt: TGCAGTGCTCCCGAAGGGGGGCGCTTTGGTCAGCCCCAGCATTTT
v_gene: TRBV20-1
abundance: many
j_gene: TRBJ1-5
d_gene: .

CDR3aa: CASTATGLYEQYF
CDR3nt: TGTGCCAGCACCGCGACAGGGCTCTACGAGCAGTACTTC
v_gene: TRBV6-1
abundance: few
j_gene: TRBJ2-7
d_gene: TRBD1

CDR3aa: CASNQPGQLGEQFF
CDR3nt: TGTGCCAGCAACCAACCGGGACAGCTCGGAGAGCAGTTCTTC
v_gene: TRBV25-1
abundance: few
j_gene: TRBJ2-1
d_gene: TRBD1

CDR3aa: CSARGTGTSGETQYF
CDR3nt: TGCAGTGCTAGAGGTACCGGGACTAGCGGAGAGACCCAGTACTTC
v_gene: TRBV20-1
abundance: few
j_gene: TRBJ2-5
d_gene: TRBD2

CDR3aa: CASSSEVLAATNTGELFF
CDR3nt: TGTGCCAGCAGCTCCGAGGTACTAGCGGCAACGAACACCGGGGAGCTGTTTTTT
v_gene: TRBV11-2
abundance: .
j_gene: TRBJ2-2
d_gene: TRBD2

CDR3aa: CSVQSGQVVNEQFF
CDR3nt: TGCAGTGTGCAGTCGGGACAGGTTGTCAATGAGCAGTTCTTC
v_gene: TRBV20-1
abundance: .
j_gene: TRBJ2-1
d_gene: TRBD1

CDR3aa: CATSDLDRVGTDTQYF
CDR3nt: TGTGCCACCAGTGATCTCGACAGGGTGGGGACAGATACGCAGTATTTT
v_gene: TRBV24-1
abundance: few
j_gene: TRBJ2-3
d_gene: TRBD1

CDR3aa: CASSVEDRDQPQHF
CDR3nt: TGTGCCAGCAGCGTAGAGGACAGGGATCAGCCCCAGCATTTT
v_gene: TRBV9
abundance: .
j_gene: TRBJ1-5
d_gene: TRBD1

CDR3aa: CATSDLKGQGAFTF
CDR3nt: TGTGCCACCAGTGATTTGAAGGGACAGGGGGCGTTCACCTTC
v_gene: TRBV24-1
abundance: few
j_gene: TRBJ1-2
d_gene: TRBD1

CDR3aa: CSAKTGSTYEQYF
CDR3nt: TGCAGTGCTAAAACAGGGTCTACCTACGAGCAGTACTTC
v_gene: TRBV20-1
abundance: .
j_gene: TRBJ2-7
d_gene: .

CDR3aa: CASSLALGPYNEQFF
CDR3nt: TGTGCCAGCAGTTTAGCGCTCGGGCCCTACAATGAGCAGTTCTTC
v_gene: TRBV12-3/TRBV12-4
abundance: few
j_gene: TRBJ2-1
d_gene: .

CDR3aa: CASSITQEQYF
CDR3nt: TGTGCCAGCTCGATAACGCAGGAGCAGTACTTC
v_gene: TRBV18
abundance: .
j_gene: TRBJ2-7
d_gene: .

CDR3aa: CSARDPDSLTYEQYF
CDR3nt: TGCAGTGCTAGAGACCCGGACTCGCTTACCTACGAGCAGTACTTC
v_gene: TRBV20-1
abundance: .
j_gene: TRBJ2-7
d_gene: .

CDR3aa: CAISESDRPSSYNEQFF
CDR3nt: TGTGCCATCAGTGAGTCCGACCGTCCAAGCTCCTACAATGAGCAGTTCTTC
v_gene: TRBV10-3
abundance: .
j_gene: TRBJ2-1
d_gene: .

CDR3aa: CASSKWRTGGELFF
CDR3nt: TGTGCCAGCAGCAAATGGAGGACGGGCGGGGAGCTGTTTTTT
v_gene: TRBV27
abundance: few
j_gene: TRBJ2-2
d_gene: .

CDR3aa: CASSQDPGGGSNQPQHF
CDR3nt: TGCGCCAGCAGCCAAGACCCAGGGGGGGGAAGCAATCAGCCCCAGCATTTT
v_gene: TRBV4-1
abundance: .
j_gene: TRBJ1-5
d_gene: TRBD1

CDR3aa: CAISEYPGARDTQYF
CDR3nt: TGTGCCATCAGTGAGTACCCAGGGGCAAGGGATACGCAGTATTTT
v_gene: TRBV10-3
abundance: .
j_gene: TRBJ2-3
d_gene: .

CDR3aa: CASSRDRGQGNTEAFF
CDR3nt: TGTGCCAGCAGTCGGGACAGGGGGCAAGGGAACACTGAAGCTTTCTTT
v_gene: TRBV12-3/TRBV12-4
abundance: few
j_gene: TRBJ1-1
d_gene: TRBD1

CDR3aa: CSVNTGETQYF
CDR3nt: TGCAGCGTAAATACAGGGGAGACCCAGTACTTC
v_gene: TRBV29-1
abundance: .
j_gene: TRBJ2-5
d_gene: .

CDR3aa: CSARERQGAIRSYEQYF
CDR3nt: TGCAGTGCTAGAGAGAGACAGGGGGCGATCAGGAGTTACGAGCAGTACTTC
v_gene: TRBV20-1
abundance: few
j_gene: TRBJ2-7
d_gene: TRBD1

CDR3aa: CATSGAGRRGYGYTF
CDR3nt: TGTGCCACCAGTGGCGCGGGCCGCCGCGGCTATGGCTACACCTTC
v_gene: TRBV24-1
abundance: few
j_gene: TRBJ1-2
d_gene: .

CDR3aa: CASSLQGARGTEAFF
CDR3nt: TGTGCCAGCAGCCTACAGGGGGCTAGGGGCACTGAAGCTTTCTTT
v_gene: TRBV12-3/TRBV12-4
abundance: many
j_gene: TRBJ1-1
d_gene: TRBD1

CDR3aa: CAWNSHTEAFF
CDR3nt: TGTGCCTGGAACAGCCACACTGAAGCTTTCTTT
v_gene: TRBV30
abundance: few
j_gene: TRBJ1-1
d_gene: .

CDR3aa: CASSLADSSNQPQHF
CDR3nt: TGTGCCAGCAGCCTCGCGGACAGTAGCAATCAGCCCCAGCATTTT
v_gene: TRBV12-3/TRBV12-4
abundance: many
j_gene: TRBJ1-5
d_gene: .

CDR3aa: CASKGDSTYEQYF
CDR3nt: TGTGCCAGTAAAGGGGACAGCACCTACGAGCAGTACTTC
v_gene: TRBV19
abundance: few
j_gene: TRBJ2-7
d_gene: TRBD1

CDR3aa: CASGQGASTNTGELFF
CDR3nt: TGTGCCAGCGGACAGGGGGCCTCTACGAACACCGGGGAGCTGTTTTTT
v_gene: TRBV10-3
abundance: .
j_gene: TRBJ2-2
d_gene: TRBD1

CDR3aa: CASSLVGERGQPQHF
CDR3nt: TGCGCCAGCAGCTTGGTAGGGGAGCGGGGTCAGCCCCAGCATTTT
v_gene: TRBV5-1
abundance: few
j_gene: TRBJ1-5
d_gene: .

CDR3aa: CASSPTSSRWGYTF
CDR3nt: TGTGCCAGCAGTCCGACCAGCTCCCGTTGGGGCTACACCTTC
v_gene: TRBV6-1
abundance: .
j_gene: TRBJ1-2
d_gene: .

CDR3aa: CASSARQNTGELFF
CDR3nt: TGCGCCAGCAGCGCCAGACAGAACACCGGGGAGCTGTTTTTT
v_gene: TRBV5-1
abundance: many
j_gene: TRBJ2-2
d_gene: .

CDR3aa: CASSLGDRPDDYYEQYF
CDR3nt: TGTGCCAGCAGCTTAGGGGACAGGCCGGATGACTACTACGAGCAGTACTTC
v_gene: TRBV11-1
abundance: .
j_gene: TRBJ2-7
d_gene: TRBD1

CDR3aa: CAISAGQGGTGELFF
CDR3nt: TGTGCCATCAGTGCTGGACAGGGAGGAACCGGGGAGCTGTTTTTT
v_gene: TRBV10-3
abundance: many
j_gene: TRBJ2-2
d_gene: TRBD1

CDR3aa: CASGKNYEQYF
CDR3nt: TGTGCCAGTGGGAAAAACTACGAGCAGTACTTC
v_gene: TRBV7-2
abundance: few
j_gene: TRBJ2-7
d_gene: .

CDR3aa: CSVEGRFYTEAFF
CDR3nt: TGCAGCGTTGAAGGGCGGTTCTACACTGAAGCTTTCTTT
v_gene: TRBV29-1
abundance: .
j_gene: TRBJ1-1
d_gene: .

CDR3aa: CASSVLKPMGTEAFF
CDR3nt: TGTGCCAGCAGTGTGTTGAAACCCATGGGGACTGAAGCTTTCTTT
v_gene: TRBV2
abundance: few
j_gene: TRBJ1-1
d_gene: .

CDR3aa: CSAPRNNEQFF
CDR3nt: TGCAGTGCTCCTAGAAACAATGAGCAGTTCTTC
v_gene: TRBV20-1
abundance: few
j_gene: TRBJ2-1
d_gene: .

CDR3aa: CASSLVQKALYNEQFF
CDR3nt: TGCGCCAGCAGCTTGGTCCAGAAAGCGCTATACAATGAGCAGTTCTTC
v_gene: TRBV5-1
abundance: few
j_gene: TRBJ2-1
d_gene: .

CDR3aa: CASSLAPRGASTEAFF
CDR3nt: TGCGCCAGCAGCTTGGCCCCGAGAGGGGCGAGTACTGAAGCTTTCTTT
v_gene: TRBV5-1
abundance: few
j_gene: TRBJ1-1
d_gene: .

CDR3aa: CSVEGVRGRCYEQYF
CDR3nt: TGCAGCGTTGAAGGGGTAAGGGGGAGGTGCTACGAGCAGTACTTC
v_gene: TRBV29-1
abundance: .
j_gene: TRBJ2-7
d_gene: .

CDR3aa: CASSVTGQLNTEAFF
CDR3nt: TGTGCCAGCAGCGTAACGGGACAGTTGAACACTGAAGCTTTCTTT
v_gene: TRBV9
abundance: few
j_gene: TRBJ1-1
d_gene: TRBD1

CDR3aa: CSAYDRNYGYTF
CDR3nt: TGCAGTGCTTACGACAGGAACTATGGCTACACCTTC
v_gene: TRBV20-1
abundance: .
j_gene: TRBJ1-2
d_gene: .

CDR3aa: CASSLGQGARPYGYTF
CDR3nt: TGTGCCAGCAGCTTAGGACAGGGGGCCCGGCCCTATGGCTACACCTTC
v_gene: TRBV7-2
abundance: .
j_gene: TRBJ1-2
d_gene: TRBD1

CDR3aa: CSASVGLAGLQETQYF
CDR3nt: TGCAGTGCTAGCGTAGGACTAGCGGGCTTACAAGAGACCCAGTACTTC
v_gene: TRBV20-1
abundance: few
j_gene: TRBJ2-5
d_gene: TRBD2

CDR3aa: CASSMGAGTTEAFF
CDR3nt: TGTGCCAGTAGTATGGGAGCAGGTACTACTGAAGCTTTCTTT
v_gene: TRBV19
abundance: .
j_gene: TRBJ1-1
d_gene: .

CDR3aa: CASTARGATYEQYF
CDR3nt: TGCGCCAGCACCGCGAGGGGGGCAACCTACGAGCAGTACTTC
v_gene: TRBV5-1
abundance: few
j_gene: TRBJ2-7
d_gene: .

CDR3aa: CASSPPGTRELFF
CDR3nt: TGTGCCAGCAGCCCGCCGGGGACGAGGGAGCTGTTTTTT
v_gene: TRBV6-1
abundance: .
j_gene: TRBJ2-2
d_gene: .

CDR3aa: CASSEYVGSNYEQYF
CDR3nt: TGTGCCAGCAGTGAATATGTGGGCAGTAACTACGAGCAGTACTTC
v_gene: TRBV25-1
abundance: .
j_gene: TRBJ2-7
d_gene: .

CDR3aa: CAIGLAEYTGELFF
CDR3nt: TGTGCCATCGGACTAGCGGAGTACACCGGGGAGCTGTTTTTT
v_gene: TRBV12-3/TRBV12-4
abundance: .
j_gene: TRBJ2-2
d_gene: TRBD2

CDR3aa: CASSETKISGTQYF
CDR3nt: TGTGCCAGCAGTGAGACAAAGATCAGCGGGACCCAGTACTTC
v_gene: TRBV2
abundance: few
j_gene: TRBJ2-5
d_gene: .

CDR3aa: CASSDWWGYTF
CDR3nt: TGTGCCAGCAGCGACTGGTGGGGCTACACCTTC
v_gene: TRBV9
abundance: .
j_gene: TRBJ1-2
d_gene: .

CDR3aa: CASTPSGLVYNEQFF
CDR3nt: TGTGCCAGCACCCCCTCAGGGCTCGTCTACAATGAGCAGTTCTTC
v_gene: TRBV6-1
abundance: few
j_gene: TRBJ2-1
d_gene: .

CDR3aa: CAISESEGLAGANVLTF
CDR3nt: TGTGCCATCAGTGAGTCCGAGGGACTGGCCGGGGCCAACGTCCTGACTTTC
v_gene: TRBV10-3
abundance: few
j_gene: TRBJ2-6
d_gene: .

CDR3aa: CASSPGRKNTGELFF
CDR3nt: TGTGCCAGCAGTCCAGGGCGGAAGAACACCGGGGAGCTGTTTTTT
v_gene: TRBV12-3/TRBV12-4
abundance: many
j_gene: TRBJ2-2
d_gene: .

CDR3aa: CASSLARARNSPLHF
CDR3nt: TGTGCCAGCAGTTTAGCCAGGGCGCGTAATTCACCCCTCCACTTT
v_gene: TRBV27
abundance: .
j_gene: TRBJ1-6
d_gene: .